These 2 T cell receptor beta chains were sequenced from one sample in a study of CD8+ T cells in alopecia areata. The treatment here: oral pan-JAK inhibitor, 5-10 mg twice daily. Following extraction, RNA underwent reverse transcription to cDNA, which served as the sequencing template. Using immunoSEQ multiplex PCR, the repertoire was profiled, and TCRdb retains in-frame clones only, with some absent. The data contain 130,000 to 150,000 clones, roughly 82% of them singletons. Sequencing used CD8+ T cells sorted from blood, obtained at week 4, from a patient treated with tofacitinib. The receptor set was obtained from a human donor with alopecia areata.

This clone was seen a few times. The chain combines TRBV29-1 with TRBJ2-7, with unresolved D. Trimming took 5 bases from V and 9 from J, leaving 14 bases between them. This CDR3 is built from 11 residues. Germline V gives CDR1 SQVTM, CDR2 ANQGSEA. The CDR3 DNA reads TGCAGCGTTTTTCGACCCCCTGGGCAGTACTTC. Residues: CSVFRPPGQYF.

The table lists this clone with a few counts. The chain uses TRBV6-5 and TRBJ2-1; perhaps TRBD2 as D (5 bases). Germline CDR1 is MNHEY and CDR2 is SVGAGI. V was shortened by 2 bases and J by 9 bases, with 8 bases between the two germline ends. This CDR3 is 12 amino acids long. The CDR3 DNA reads TGTGCCAGCAGTTACGAGGGAAGTGAGCAGTTCTTC. The encoded protein is CASSYEGSEQFF.